This TCR beta chain originates from a study of metastatic and nonmetastatic thyroid tumors. TCRdb reprocessed the PCR reads using MiXCR. The sample shows around 37,000 clones, roughly 26% of them seen only once. V was pared by 0 bases and J by 4 bases, with 8 bases of the junction left unmatched. Germline CDR1 reads MNHEY; CDR2 reads SVGAGI. The CDR3 is made up of 17 amino acids. This clone was detected ten times or more. Prior to thyroid surgery, none of the patients had received any treatment. The clonotype originates from a female donor with papillary thyroid cancer or a benign thyroid nodule (not recorded which). Some clones in this sample may be carry-over from other donors' samples. The rearrangement joins TRBV6-5 to TRBJ2-1, with 8 bases fitting TRBD2. Sequencing was carried out using blood. CDR3 residues: CASSYSPAGGLYNEQFF. CDR3 nucleotide sequence: TGTGCCAGCAGTTACTCTCCCGCGGGAGGACTTTACAATGAGCAGTTCTTC.